This T cell receptor beta chain was identified in a study of early T cells in non-severe SARS-CoV-2 infection. Study-level background: Chains stayed unpaired after sequencing of bulk RNA from unsorted whole blood.

Unique molecular identifier tags were affixed to discrete cDNA molecules. TCRdb redid the calling of the 5' RACE reads with MiXCR, one entry per CDR3 protein. This sample has around 50,000 distinct CDR3 sequences, with 6% to 8% found just once. This clonotype appeared a few times. The antigen remains unidentified. CDR3 length: 16 amino acids. V gave up 0 bases and J gave up 2 bases; unmatched junction bases: 7. The germline CDR1 and CDR2 sequences are SGHRS and YFSETQ. Study-wide points: Anti-spike CD8 specificities were favored by VDJdb matching, whose results missed private and CD4 specificities.

V usage is TRBV5-1 and J usage is TRBJ2-5; 7 bases are shared with TRBD1. Sequenced sample: whole blood. The sequence was collected from an adult who was a healthcare worker with PCR-confirmed SARS-CoV-2 infection or an uninfected control (not recorded which). CDR3 sequence reads: CASSLGQGWNQETQYF. In DNA form, the CDR3 reads TGCGCCAGCAGCTTGGGACAGGGCTGGAATCAAGAGACCCAGTACTTC. Variable domain in full (rest from reference TRBV5-1 and TRBJ2-5): KAGVTQTPRYLIKTRGQQVTLSCSPISGHRSVSWYQQTPGQGLQFLFEYFSETQRNKGNFPGRFSGRQFSNSRSEMNVSTLELGDSALYLCASSLGQGWNQETQYFGPGTRLLVL.